Each of the 30 T cell receptor beta chains below was sequenced from the same sample in a study of shared clonotypes between healthy human individuals. Generated by immunoSEQ multiplex PCR, the TCRdb table keeps only in-frame clones and is missing some. The sample has roughly 170,000 clones, around 63% seen once. What was sequenced was memory CD4+ T cells sorted from blood. The sample's subset: CD45RA-negative fraction. The receptors shown here come from a man aged 25 to 40 in good health.

This clone was counted only a few times. This rearrangement joins TRBV30 to TRBJ2-6; D unclear. CDR1 and CDR2 from the germline V gene are GTSNPN and SVGIG (reference sequence). V was cut by 7 bases and J by 0 bases, with 4 bases left in between. This CDR3 has 12 amino acids. The CDR3 reads CASGSGANVLTF. CDR3 in DNA: TGTGCCTCCGGCTCTGGGGCCAACGTCCTGACTTTC.

This clone has a handful of counts. This rearrangement joins TRBV9 to TRBJ1-1, with TRBD1 as a possible D gene (5 bases). Trimming shortened V by 5 bases and J by 1 base, and 12 bases separated the two germline ends. CDR1 and CDR2 (germline): SGDLS, YYNGEE. There are 14 residues in the CDR3. CDR3 region: CASRPGLPNTEAFF. CDR3 DNA: TGTGCCAGCAGACCGGGACTTCCGAACACTGAAGCTTTCTTT.

The rearrangement uses TRBV7-9 and TRBJ2-3; D is perhaps TRBD1 (6 bases). This CDR3 comprises 13 residues. Per germline, CDR1 SEHNR and CDR2 FQNEAQ (reference sequence). Trimming took off 2 bases at V and 5 bases at J, with 8 bases between the two ends. CDR3 loop: CASSLNREDTQYF. CDR3 in DNA: TGTGCCAGCAGCTTAAACAGGGAAGATACGCAGTATTTT. The full variable domain, rest sourced from reference TRBV7-9 and TRBJ2-3, is DTGVSQNPRHKITKRGQNVTFRCDPISEHNRLYWYRQTLGQGPEFLTYFQNEAQLEKSRLLSDRFSAERPKGSFSTLEIQRTEQGDSAMYLCASSLNREDTQYFGPGTRLTVL.

V and J are TRBV2 and TRBJ2-3; a possible D gene is TRBD2 (6 bases). The CDR3 loop spans 13 amino acids. Germline V CDR1 and CDR2: SNHLY, FYNNEI. V was cut by 8 bases and J by 1 base, with 10 bases left in between. The DNA for the CDR3 is TGTGCCAGCGAGGCTAGCGGCACAGATACGCAGTATTTT. This translates into CASEASGTDTQYF.

This chain joins TRBV28 and TRBJ2-5, with D maybe TRBD2 (7 bases). Trimming pared 5 bases from V and 4 bases from J, leaving 17 bases between. Germline assignment: CDR1 MDHEN and CDR2 SYDVKM. The CDR3 runs to 15 residues. CDR3 residues: CASSLLGGAGETQYF. CDR3 in DNA: TGTGCCAGCAGTCTCCTGGGGGGGGCTGGAGAGACCCAGTACTTC. The full variable domain, with the rest looked up from reference TRBV28 and TRBJ2-5, is DVKVTQSSRYLVKRTGEKVFLECVQDMDHENMFWYRQDPGLGLRLIYFSYDVKMKEKGDIPEGYSVSREKKERFSLILESASTNQTSMYLCASSLLGGAGETQYFGPGTRLLVL.

The V and J genes are TRBV6-4 and TRBJ2-1; 8 positions agree with TRBD2. The CDR3 consists of 15 residues. Per germline, CDR1 MRHNA and CDR2 SNTAGT. J was trimmed by 8 bases and V by 5 bases; bases with no gene match: 11. The DNA of the CDR3 is TGTGCCAGCAGTCACACTAGCGGAGCTCCTCATGAGCAGTTCTTC. It codes for CASSHTSGAPHEQFF.

This clone has more than one count but fewer than ten. DNA of the CDR3: TGTGCCAGCAGTGGCCTTGGCAGGGGCAACTACGAGCAGTACTTC. Its translation is CASSGLGRGNYEQYF. This chain uses TRBV6-4 with TRBJ2-7; possibly TRBD1 for D (6 bases). CDR3 length: 15 residues. Germline lookup yields CDR1 MRHNA and CDR2 SNTAGT. V lost 4 bases to trimming and J lost 3 bases, with 16 bases between them.

The chain is built from TRBV10-3 and TRBJ2-7, with D maybe TRBD2 (6 bases). V was trimmed by 10 bases and J by 3 bases, leaving 10 bases between them. The germline V gene encodes CDR1 ENHRY and CDR2 SYGVKD. The CDR3 consists of 11 residues. CDR3 in amino acids: CATTGSYEQYF. In DNA, the CDR3 is TGTGCCACCACCGGGAGCTACGAGCAGTACTTC.

The chain joins TRBV18 to TRBJ2-7, with D tentatively TRBD2 (6 bases). The CDR3 totals 13 residues. Germline assignment: CDR1 KGHSH and CDR2 LQKENI. Trimming took 5 bases from V and 0 from J, leaving 8 bases between them. The CDR3 protein is CASSSGSSYEQYF. Written as DNA, the CDR3 is TGTGCCAGCTCATCCGGGAGCTCCTACGAGCAGTACTTC.

The CDR3 DNA reads TGTGCCAGCAGCCCCGTGGGGGCGGATACGCAGTATTTT. This codes for CASSPVGADTQYF. The chain has TRBV5-4 and TRBJ2-3; weak D call: TRBD1 (6 bases). This CDR3 region has 13 residues. Germline CDR1 reads SGHNT; CDR2 reads YYREEE (reference sequence). Trimming shortened V by 4 bases and J by 6 bases, and 12 bases separated the two germline ends.

This chain links TRBV6-5 with TRBJ2-1; 11 bases are a match to TRBD2. CDR1 is MNHEY and CDR2 is SVGAGI in the germline V gene. This CDR3 is built from 16 residues. With 4 bases clipped from V and 6 bases from J, the junction kept 8 bases outside the gene matches. This chain's CDR3 is CASSFRTSGPTNEQFF. The CDR3 DNA reads TGTGCCAGCAGTTTTCGGACTAGCGGGCCCACCAATGAGCAGTTCTTC.

J is TRBJ2-7 and V is TRBV21-1. TRBV21-1 is labeled a pseudogene. The CDR3 sequence is 14 residues long. This CDR3 is CASSKGSEGHEQYF. In DNA, the CDR3 is TGTGCCAGCAGCAAGGGTAGTGAGGGGCACGAGCAGTACTTC.

Note on this clone: This sample includes further DNA sequences coding for the same CDR3. V usage is TRBV7-9 and J usage is TRBJ1-4; D is perhaps TRBD1 (6 bases). V shed 1 base and J shed 8 bases, with 11 bases lying between them. Germline V lookup: CDR1 SEHNR, CDR2 FQNEAQ (reference sequence). The CDR3 spans 14 residues. The CDR3, as DNA: TGTGCCAGCAGCTTAGACAGGGCCAGCGAAAAACTGTTTTTT. This gives the protein CASSLDRASEKLFF.

This chain uses TRBV25-1 with TRBJ2-2; 8 bases fit TRBD1. V was clipped by 2 bases and J by 5 bases; unmatched bases: 4. The CDR3 has 15 residues. Germline lookup yields CDR1 MGHDK and CDR2 SYGVNS. The CDR3 loop reads CASSERTGWTGELFF. As DNA, the CDR3 is TGTGCCAGCAGTGAACGGACAGGGTGGACCGGGGAGCTGTTTTTT.

The chain links TRBV9 to TRBJ1-3, with D tentatively TRBD1 (6 bases). The CDR3 consists of 20 residues. Germline CDR1 and CDR2: SGDLS and YYNGEE. Between the trimmed V and J ends, which lost 2 bases and 0 bases, there was a span of 24 bases. CDR3 bases: TGTGCCAGCAGCGTTACCACGGGATCTATAGGGGGGAGCTCTGGAAACACCATATATTTT. It translates to CASSVTTGSIGGSSGNTIYF.

V and J are TRBV7-6 and TRBJ2-7, with D possibly being TRBD2 (6 bases). The germline gives CDR1 SGHVS, CDR2 FNYEAQ. Trimming left V 0 bases short and J 5 bases short, with 14 bases between. The CDR3 runs to 15 residues. Here the CDR3 reads CASSLAQVGGDEQYF. CDR3 in DNA: TGTGCCAGCAGCTTAGCGCAGGTGGGAGGCGACGAGCAGTACTTC.

J is TRBJ2-1 and V is TRBV27, with 14 bases that match TRBD2. Germline V gene sequence: CDR1 MNHEY, CDR2 SMNVEV (reference sequence). The trim removed 6 bases at V and 6 bases at J, leaving 13 bases unmatched. The CDR3 runs 18 residues. The CDR3 loop is CASSPSGLAGVRGNEQFF. The CDR3 nucleotides are TGTGCCAGCAGCCCCTCGGGACTAGCGGGAGTAAGGGGCAATGAGCAGTTCTTC.

This sequence joins TRBV21-1 and TRBJ1-3; no check of the table's D call, TRBD1, against the DNA was made. TRBV21-1 is a pseudogene. This CDR3 comprises 16 residues. The CDR3 here is CASSKTRQGGKYTIYF. The CDR3 DNA follows: TGTGCCAGCAGCAAAACTAGACAGGGCGGTAAGTACACCATATATTTT.

The chain links TRBV15 to TRBJ2-7, with D perhaps TRBD2 (6 bases). V lost 0 bases and J lost 6, with 9 bases in between. This CDR3 region has 13 residues. The germline CDR1 and CDR2 sequences are LNHNV and YYDKDF (reference sequence). The CDR3 DNA is TGTGCCACCAGCAGAGATCAGGGAGGCGAGCAGTACTTC. Amino acid sequence: CATSRDQGGEQYF.

The genes are TRBV5-1 and TRBJ2-7, with 9 bases aligning to TRBD1. The germline CDR1 and CDR2 sequences are SGHRS and YFSETQ. V shed 1 base and J 3 bases; nucleotides not matched to a gene: 5. The CDR3 is 15 amino acids. The CDR3 coding sequence is TGCGCCAGCAGCTTGCCCGGGACAGGGATCTACGAGCAGTACTTC. Its protein is CASSLPGTGIYEQYF. The full variable domain, completed using reference TRBV5-1 and TRBJ2-7, is KAGVTQTPRYLIKTRGQQVTLSCSPISGHRSVSWYQQTPGQGLQFLFEYFSETQRNKGNFPGRFSGRQFSNSRSEMNVSTLELGDSALYLCASSLPGTGIYEQYFGPGTRLTVT.

In the case of this clone: The sample contains more than one DNA sequence encoding this CDR3. The V call is TRBV5-1, the J call TRBJ2-2, with D possibly matching TRBD1 (5 bases). V dropped 1 base and J dropped 1 base, with 5 bases sitting between them. Per the germline V gene, CDR1 is SGHRS and CDR2 is YFSETQ. This CDR3 is built from 14 residues. DNA for the CDR3: TGCGCCAGCAGCTTGACAGGGAACACCGGGGAGCTGTTTTTT. Amino acid sequence: CASSLTGNTGELFF.

The V gene is TRBV5-1, the J gene TRBJ2-1, with 13 bases identical to TRBD2. This CDR3 is built from 17 residues. The germline CDR1 and CDR2 sequences are SGHRS and YFSETQ. The J segment lost 0 bases and the V segment lost 4 bases, leaving 4 bases of the junction unmatched. CDR3 DNA: TGCGCCAGCAGCACCGGACTAGCGGGAGTCTCCTACAATGAGCAGTTCTTC. Protein: CASSTGLAGVSYNEQFF.

The CDR3 protein is CASSREPGLVSYEQYF. CDR3 coding DNA: TGCGCCAGCAGCCGGGAACCAGGGTTGGTCTCCTACGAGCAGTACTTC. J is TRBJ2-7 and V is TRBV5-1; possibly TRBD1 or TRBD2 for D (5 bases each). The CDR3 totals 16 residues. Trimming cost V 4 bases and J 0 bases, with 17 bases left between them. Germline CDR1 is SGHRS and CDR2 is YFSETQ. The full variable domain, in which reference TRBV5-1 and TRBJ2-7 provide the parts outside the CDR3, is KAGVTQTPRYLIKTRGQQVTLSCSPISGHRSVSWYQQTPGQGLQFLFEYFSETQRNKGNFPGRFSGRQFSNSRSEMNVSTLELGDSALYLCASSREPGLVSYEQYFGPGTRLTVT.

Notes on this clone: At one end the junction does not follow the germline gene, possibly because of a read error. The chain links TRBV7-6 to TRBJ2-3; D gene unclear. Germline V gene data show CDR1 as SGHVS and CDR2 as FNYEAQ. This CDR3 region has 12 residues. CDR3 region: CAGSPYTDTQYF. In DNA form, the CDR3 reads TGTGCCGGCAGCCCCTACACAGATACGCAGTATTTT.

This clone was seen at least ten times. The genes are TRBV15 and TRBJ2-5; 8 positions agree with TRBD1. The CDR3 runs to 15 residues. The germline gives CDR1 LNHNV, CDR2 YYDKDF (reference sequence). V lost 5 bases to trimming and J lost 2 bases; unmatched junction nucleotides: 7. The CDR3 nucleotides read TGTGCCACCAGCCCACTAGGGACAGGTCAAGAGACCCAGTACTTC. Amino acids: CATSPLGTGQETQYF.

The chain is built from TRBV29-1 and TRBJ2-5; no reliable D call. CDR1 is SQVTM, CDR2 ANQGSEA, per germline. The CDR3 runs 13 residues. V was clipped by 2 bases and J by 1 base, with 8 bases between them. DNA for the CDR3: TGCAGCGTTGAATCCAACAGCCAAGAGACCCAGTACTTC. Translating gives CSVESNSQETQYF.

The J gene is TRBJ1-4, the V gene TRBV30; D remains unclear. V lost 3 bases to trimming and J lost 6 bases, with 17 bases between them. In germline, CDR1 is GTSNPN, CDR2 SVGIG (reference sequence). This CDR3 is 15 amino acids long. The CDR3 loop reads CAWSALGSRDEKLFF. CDR3 sequence (DNA): TGTGCCTGGAGCGCACTCGGGTCCCGGGATGAAAAACTGTTTTTT.

This chain links TRBV6-1 with TRBJ2-1, with D perhaps assigned TRBD1 or TRBD2 (6 bases each). Germline CDR1 and CDR2: MNHNS and SASEGT. The length of the CDR3 is 19 residues. V dropped 0 bases and J dropped 5 bases, with 23 bases sitting between them. CDR3 DNA sequence: TGTGCCAGCAGTGAAGCGCGGGACAAGGCAGGGAACCCAAACAATGAGCAGTTCTTC. This translates into CASSEARDKAGNPNNEQFF.

The gene calls are TRBV19 and TRBJ2-1; D might be TRBD2 (6 bases). CDR3 size: 14 residues. V lost 5 bases, J lost 7 bases, and 15 bases lay in between. Looked up from germline, CDR1 is LNHDA and CDR2 is SQIVND (reference sequence). The CDR3: CASSSRLEGNEQFF. CDR3 bases: TGTGCCAGTAGTTCTAGACTAGAAGGGAATGAGCAGTTCTTC.

V gene TRBV29-1 combines with J gene TRBJ2-3, with 11 nucleotides matching TRBD1. V shed 5 bases, J shed 2 bases, and the junction held 6 bases outside the gene matches. Germline values: CDR1 SQVTM, CDR2 ANQGSEA. This CDR3 contains 15 residues. The CDR3 here is CSVTGQGAYTDTQYF. Written as DNA, the CDR3 is TGCAGCGTTACCGGACAGGGGGCATACACAGATACGCAGTATTTT.